Presented here are 14 T cell receptor beta chains from one specimen sequenced in a study of tumor and adjacent non-tumor tissue in lung cancer. No cell sorting was done before RNA was extracted from the tissue. The library came from three nested PCR rounds adapted from ARM-PCR protocols. TCRdb reprocessed the multiplex PCR reads with MiXCR, giving one entry per CDR3 protein. The table records some 80,000 distinct CDR3 sequences, over 55% of them present only once. Input material: lung tumor tissue. The source of these receptors is a woman aged 40-49 years with non-small cell lung cancer.

Turning to this clonotype: One end of the junction fails to match germline, which may point to a read error. The chain recombines TRBV11-1 with TRBJ1-2, with unresolved D. The CDR3 runs to 14 residues. CDR1 and CDR2 (germline): SGHAT, FQDESV (reference sequence). DNA of the CDR3: TGTGCCAGCATCTTAGGCCGGTCCGCAGATGGCTACACCTTC. It yields the protein CASILGRSADGYTF. Supplemented by reference TRBV11-1 and TRBJ1-2, the full variable domain reads EAEVAQSPRYKITEKSQAVAFWCDPISGHATLYWYRQILGQGPELLVQFQDESVVDDSQLPKDRFSAERLKGVDSTLKIQPAELGDSAMYLCASILGRSADGYTFGSGTRLTVV.

The V call is TRBV24-1, the J call TRBJ2-1, with D possibly TRBD2 on 6 matching bases. CDR1 KGHDR and CDR2 SFDVKD come from the germline V gene. The CDR3 is 14 residues long. V lost 7 bases and J lost 7, with 16 bases in between. Written as DNA, the CDR3 is TGTGCCACCAGGAGCGCGGGGAACTATAATGAGCAGTTCTTC. Encoded protein: CATRSAGNYNEQFF.

Turning to this clonotype: The junction departs from the called germline gene at one end, perhaps through a read error. V is TRBV6-1 and J is TRBJ2-6; either TRBD1 or TRBD2 may fit D (5 bases each). Germline CDR1 is MNHNS and CDR2 is SASEGT. This CDR3 spans 18 amino acids. In DNA, the CDR3 is TGTACCAGCAGTGAACGAGGCAGCCGGGGTTCTGGGGCCAACGTCCTGTCTTTC. It translates to CTSSERGSRGSGANVLSF.

A word on this clonotype: Germline and junction disagree at one end, which may indicate a read error. The V gene is TRBV11-2, the J gene TRBJ2-7, with TRBD2 matching 7 bases. The CDR3 length is 15 residues. Germline V gene lookup returns CDR1 SGHAT and CDR2 FQNNGV. CDR3 sequence: CANSTRTCGRYEQYF. The CDR3 DNA reads as TGTGCCAACAGCACTCGGACTTGCGGGAGATACGAACAGTACTTC.

In this sample, this clonotype turned up a few times. This chain connects TRBV10-3 to TRBJ2-7, with TRBD1 identical over 7 bases. Germline V lookup: CDR1 ENHRY, CDR2 SYGVKD. CDR3 length: 16 amino acids. The J segment lost 0 bases and the V segment lost 0 bases, leaving 5 bases of the junction unmatched. The CDR3 protein is CAISESGTVSSYEQYF. CDR3 nucleotide sequence: TGTGCCATCAGTGAGTCGGGGACAGTCAGCTCCTACGAGCAGTACTTC.

V and J are TRBV6-6 and TRBJ2-5; D unresolved. The CDR3 has 11 residues. Germline lookup yields CDR1 MNHNY and CDR2 SVGAGI (reference sequence). Trimming cost V 9 bases and J 5 bases, with 10 bases left between them. The CDR3 sequence is CASAHRETQYF. The DNA of the CDR3 is TGTGCCAGTGCACATCGGGAGACCCAGTACTTC.

This clonotype was recorded only once. A much bigger clone sits one base away, suggesting this may be a read error. The chain joins TRBV5-1 to TRBJ1-2; maybe TRBD1 (6 bases). From germline, CDR1 is SGHRS and CDR2 YFSETQ. V was pared by 0 bases and J by 2 bases, with 11 bases between. The CDR3 extends over 15 amino acids. CDR3 residues: CASSLGGTKNYGYTF. The CDR3 nucleotides are TGCGCCAGCAGCTTGGGCGGGACAAAAAACTATGGCTACACCTTC.

CDR3 sequence (DNA): TGTGCCAGCAGTCCGATGGGCTATGGCTACACCTTC. It encodes CASSPMGYGYTF. The chain uses TRBV6-5 and TRBJ1-2; D not resolved. Germline values: CDR1 MNHEY, CDR2 SVGAGI. V was trimmed by 5 bases and J by 4 bases, leaving 8 bases between them. The CDR3 has 12 amino acids.

This clonotype was detected many times. A much bigger clone sits one base away, suggesting this may be a read error. V and J are TRBV4-1 and TRBJ2-3; a possible D gene is TRBD2 (5 bases). The V gene's germline CDR1 is MGHRA and CDR2 YSYEKL. CDR3 length: 15 amino acids. The CDR3 reads CASREADSSTDTRYF. CDR3 DNA: TGCGCCAGCAGGGAAGCGGACTCTAGCACAGATACGCGGTATTTT.

Points on this clonotype: An end of the junction does not agree with germline; a read error may underlie this. V and J are TRBV5-5 and TRBJ2-7, with 8 bases that match TRBD1. The CDR3 length is 17 residues. Germline V gives CDR1 SGHKS, CDR2 YYEKEE (reference sequence). The CDR3 bases are TGTGTCAGCAGTCGGACAGGGCCCCCAGTTCGATCCTACGAGCAATACTTC. Protein product: CVSSRTGPPVRSYEQYF.

With regard to this clonotype: One end of the junction varies from germline; a read error may be responsible. In DNA form, the CDR3 reads TGCGACAGCCAGACGGGGGGACTGAACACCTGGGAGCTGTTTTTT. Translation gives CDSQTGGLNTWELFF. V gene TRBV10-1 combines with J gene TRBJ2-2, with 7 bases that match TRBD2. The CDR3 is made up of 15 amino acids. Germline loops: CDR1 WNHNN, CDR2 SYGVQD (reference sequence).

Concerning this clonotype itself: Sequence at one end of the junction differs from germline and may be a read error. J is TRBJ2-4 and V is TRBV28, with TRBD1 as a possible D gene (5 bases). This CDR3 has 17 amino acids. Germline V gene lookup returns CDR1 MDHEN and CDR2 SYDVKM. CDR3 loop: CASSSERQIIAKNIQCF. The CDR3 DNA is TGTGCCAGCAGTTCAGAAAGACAGATTATAGCCAAAAACATTCAGTGCTTC.

This clonotype showed up just once. At one of its ends the junction is not consistent with the germline gene, which may arise from a read error. The chain uses TRBV11-1 and TRBJ1-1; D call uncertain. The CDR3 has 11 amino acids. The V gene's germline CDR1 is SGHAT and CDR2 FQDESV (reference sequence). The chain's CDR3 is CASSLNTGAFF. Here the CDR3 DNA reads TGTGCCAGCAGCTTGAACACTGGAGCTTTCTTT.

This clonotype was seen a few times. At one of its ends the junction is not consistent with the germline gene, which may arise from a read error. The chain uses TRBV20-1 and TRBJ1-5; no firm D call. From germline, CDR1 is DFQATT and CDR2 SNEGSKA (reference sequence). This CDR3 comprises 13 residues. For the CDR3, the DNA is TGCAGTCCTAGAGTTGACATCAATCAGCCCCAGCATTTT. Protein product: CSPRVDINQPQHF.